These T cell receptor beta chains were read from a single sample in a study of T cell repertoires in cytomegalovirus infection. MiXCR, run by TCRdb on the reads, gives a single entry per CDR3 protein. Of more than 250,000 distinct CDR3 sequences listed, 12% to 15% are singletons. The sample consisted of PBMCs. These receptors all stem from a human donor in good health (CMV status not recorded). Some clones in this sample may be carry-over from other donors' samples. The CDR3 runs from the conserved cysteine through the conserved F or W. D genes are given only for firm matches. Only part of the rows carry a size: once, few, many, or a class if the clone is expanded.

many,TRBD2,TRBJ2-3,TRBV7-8,CASSSTSGSRDTQYF,TGTGCCAGCAGCTCCACTAGCGGGAGTCGGGATACGCAGTATTTT
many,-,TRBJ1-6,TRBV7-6,CASSLVGRSPFGSPLHF,TGTGCCAGCAGCTTAGTTGGCAGGAGTCCCTTTGGTTCACCCCTCCACTTT
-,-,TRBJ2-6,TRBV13,CASSVLSANVLTF,TGTGCCAGCAGCGTTCTTAGCGCCAACGTCCTGACTTTC
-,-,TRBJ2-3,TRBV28,CASSSQTVSPTFTDTQYF,TGTGCCAGCAGTTCCCAGACCGTTAGCCCCACATTCACAGATACGCAGTATTTT
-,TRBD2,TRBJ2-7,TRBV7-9,CASSLDLGLAGYEQYF,TGTGCCAGCAGCTTAGATTTGGGACTAGCGGGCTACGAGCAGTACTTC
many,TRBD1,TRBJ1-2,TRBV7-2,CASSRDRVALNYGYTF,TGTGCCAGCAGTCGGGACAGAGTTGCGTTAAACTATGGCTACACCTTC
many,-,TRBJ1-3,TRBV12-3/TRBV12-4,CASSVTGTGNTIYF,TGTGCCAGCAGTGTAACAGGGACTGGAAACACCATATATTTT
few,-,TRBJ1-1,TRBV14,CASSQEIIGDGEGTEAFF,TGTGCCAGCAGCCAAGAAATTATAGGGGACGGCGAGGGCACTGAAGCTTTCTTT
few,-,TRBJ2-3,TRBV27,CASRTRPDTQYF,TGTGCCAGCAGAACTCGACCAGATACGCAGTATTTT
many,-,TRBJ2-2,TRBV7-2,CASSGQANTGELFF,TGTGCCAGCAGCGGACAAGCGAACACCGGGGAGCTGTTTTTT
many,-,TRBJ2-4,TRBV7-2,CASIPTALAKNIQYF,TGTGCCAGCATCCCTACAGCCCTAGCCAAAAACATTCAGTACTTC
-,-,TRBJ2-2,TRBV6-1,CASSYGLGLPNTGELFF,TGTGCCAGCAGTTATGGGTTAGGACTACCGAACACCGGGGAGCTGTTTTTT
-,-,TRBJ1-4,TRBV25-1,CASSGVDSGNEKLFF,TGTGCCAGCAGTGGTGTGGACAGCGGAAATGAAAAACTGTTTTTT
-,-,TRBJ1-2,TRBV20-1,CSANRASINYGYTF,TGCAGTGCTAACCGGGCCTCGATTAACTATGGCTACACCTTC
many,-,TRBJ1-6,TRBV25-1,CASTSGRGWDSPLHF,TGTGCCAGCACGAGTGGCAGGGGTTGGGATTCACCCCTCCACTTT
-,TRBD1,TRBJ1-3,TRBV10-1,CASSNRGTDF,TGCGCCAGCAGTAACAGGGGGACAGATTTT
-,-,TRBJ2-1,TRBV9,CASSVVGGKGDEQFF,TGTGCCAGCAGCGTAGTTGGGGGAAAGGGTGATGAGCAGTTCTTC
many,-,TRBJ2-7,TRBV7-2,CASSLAGSYEQYF,TGTGCCAGCAGCTTAGCGGGATCCTACGAGCAGTACTTC
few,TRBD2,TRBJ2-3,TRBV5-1,CASSRHTSGSSDTQYF,TGCGCCAGCAGCCGCCACACTAGCGGGAGTAGCGATACGCAGTATTTT
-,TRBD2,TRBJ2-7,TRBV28,CASSLRRESRGEQYF,TGTGCCAGCAGTTTACGGCGGGAGTCAAGGGGCGAGCAGTACTTC
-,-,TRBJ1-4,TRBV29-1,CSVEEEAGGAEKLFF,TGCAGCGTTGAAGAGGAAGCGGGAGGGGCTGAAAAACTGTTTTTT
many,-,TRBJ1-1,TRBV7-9,CASSPPGQGVPEAFF,TGTGCCAGCAGCCCCCCCGGGCAGGGCGTCCCTGAAGCTTTCTTT
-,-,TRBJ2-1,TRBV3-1,CASSQGRRPGEQFF,TGTGCCAGCAGCCAAGGAAGGAGGCCGGGTGAGCAGTTCTTC
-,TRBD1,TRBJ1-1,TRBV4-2,CASSQRGQAMNTEAFF,TGTGCCAGCAGCCAGAGAGGACAGGCGATGAACACTGAAGCTTTCTTT
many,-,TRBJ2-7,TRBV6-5,CASSYSGQMGYEQYF,TGTGCCAGCAGTTACTCCGGGCAGATGGGCTACGAGCAGTACTTC
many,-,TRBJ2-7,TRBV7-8,CASSRTPSYEQYF,TGTGCCAGCAGCCGAACACCCTCCTACGAGCAGTACTTC
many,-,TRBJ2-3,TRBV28,CASSLLDREADTQYF,TGTGCCAGCAGTTTACTTGACAGGGAGGCAGATACGCAGTATTTT
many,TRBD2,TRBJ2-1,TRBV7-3,CASSLAGDYNEQFF,TGTGCCAGCAGCTTGGCGGGAGACTACAATGAGCAGTTCTTC
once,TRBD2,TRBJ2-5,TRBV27,CASSPSSSSGQETQYF,TGTGCCAGCAGCCCATCCTCCTCTAGCGGCCAAGAGACCCAGTACTTC
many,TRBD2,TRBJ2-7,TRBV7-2,CASSRSTSGGTYEQYF,TGTGCCAGCAGCCGGTCGACTAGCGGGGGTACCTACGAGCAGTACTTC
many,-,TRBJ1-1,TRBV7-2,CASSLSRAGEAFF,TGTGCCAGCAGCTTATCAAGGGCAGGTGAAGCTTTCTTT
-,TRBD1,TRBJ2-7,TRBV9,CASSVRDRDNEQYF,TGTGCCAGCAGCGTCCGGGACAGGGACAACGAGCAGTACTTC